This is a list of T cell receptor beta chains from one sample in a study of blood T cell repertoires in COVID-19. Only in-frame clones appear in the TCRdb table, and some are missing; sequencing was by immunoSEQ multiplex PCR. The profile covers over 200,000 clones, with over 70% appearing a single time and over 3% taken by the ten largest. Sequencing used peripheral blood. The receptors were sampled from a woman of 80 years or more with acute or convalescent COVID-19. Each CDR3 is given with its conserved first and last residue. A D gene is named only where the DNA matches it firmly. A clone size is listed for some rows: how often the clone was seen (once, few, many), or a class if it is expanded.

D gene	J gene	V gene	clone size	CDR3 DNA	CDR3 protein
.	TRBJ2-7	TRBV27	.	TGTGCCAGCAAGGGACTTCTCTCCTACGAGCAGTACTTC	CASKGLLSYEQYF
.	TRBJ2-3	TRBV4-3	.	TGCGCCAGCAGCCCCGACTTAGGGGGTAACACAGATACGCAGTATTTT	CASSPDLGGNTDTQYF
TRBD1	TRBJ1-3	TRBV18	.	TGTGCCAGCTCACCAGGGACAGACTCTGGAAACACCATATATTTT	CASSPGTDSGNTIYF
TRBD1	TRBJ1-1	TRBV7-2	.	TGTGCCAGCAGGACCCGACAGGGGGTGAACAGTGAAGCTTTCTTT	CASRTRQGVNSEAFF
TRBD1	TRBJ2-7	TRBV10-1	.	TGCGCCAGCAGAAAAACAGGGGTTTCGTACGAGCAGTACTTC	CASRKTGVSYEQYF
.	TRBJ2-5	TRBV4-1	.	TGCGCCAGCAGCCAAATGGGGGCGGGTGAGACCCAGTACTTC	CASSQMGAGETQYF
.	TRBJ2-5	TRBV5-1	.	TGCGCCAGCAGCTTGGGGGCGTTGGCGAAGGGGCAAGAGACCCAGTACTTC	CASSLGALAKGQETQYF
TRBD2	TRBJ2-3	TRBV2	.	TGTGCCAGCACCACTAGCGGGGGGCCCACAGATACGCAGTATTTT	CASTTSGGPTDTQYF
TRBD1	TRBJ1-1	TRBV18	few	TGTGCCAGCTCACTTGACAGGGTAGGGACTGAAGCTTTCTTT	CASSLDRVGTEAFF
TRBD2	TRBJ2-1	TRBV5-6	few	TGTGCCAGCAGCTTAGAAGTCGGGAGGGCTCGGGATGAGCAGTTCTTC	CASSLEVGRARDEQFF
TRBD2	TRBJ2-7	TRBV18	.	TGTGCCAGCTCACCTGGGACTAGCGGCGCCTTCGACGAGCAGTACTTC	CASSPGTSGAFDEQYF
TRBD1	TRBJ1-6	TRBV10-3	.	TGTGCCATCAGAGGGACAGGGGGCGGGAGTTCACCCCTCCACTTT	CAIRGTGGGSSPLHF
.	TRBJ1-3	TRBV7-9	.	TGTGCCAGCAGCCTATCAACGGGAACTGGAAACACCATATATTTT	CASSLSTGTGNTIYF
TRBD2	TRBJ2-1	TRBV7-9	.	TGTGCCAGCAGCTCTCAGGGACTAGCGTCGAATGAGCAGTTCTTC	CASSSQGLASNEQFF
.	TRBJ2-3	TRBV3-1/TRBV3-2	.	TGTGCCAGCAGCCAAGATGGCCGCAGGGATACGCAGTATTTT	CASSQDGRRDTQYF
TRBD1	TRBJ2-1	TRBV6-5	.	TGTGCCAGCAACGGGACAGAACCATTGAATGAGCAGTTCTTC	CASNGTEPLNEQFF
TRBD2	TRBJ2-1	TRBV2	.	TGTGCCAGCAGTGCGGGGGGTACTGAGCAGTTCTTC	CASSAGGTEQFF
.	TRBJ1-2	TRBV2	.	TGTGCCAGCAGCTCGAAACAGGGTGGATTTGGCTACACCTTC	CASSSKQGGFGYTF
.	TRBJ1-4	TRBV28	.	TGTGCCAGCAGTAATACCCAGGGTTTGGTTGAAAAACTGTTTTTT	CASSNTQGLVEKLFF
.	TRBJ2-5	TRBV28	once	TGTGCCAGCCAGCTAGCGACGGTGGGGGTAGAGACCCAGTACTTC	CASQLATVGVETQYF
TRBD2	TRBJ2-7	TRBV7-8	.	TGTGCCAGCAGCTTAATTAGCGGGGGATCCTACGAGCAGTACTTC	CASSLISGGSYEQYF
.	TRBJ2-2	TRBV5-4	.	TGTGCCCGCAGCGACCGAGGGGGGGCAAAGGGCGGGGAGCTGTTTTTT	CARSDRGGAKGGELFF
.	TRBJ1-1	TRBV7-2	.	TGTGCCAGCATCCGGGGGGTAGGAACTGAAGCTTTCTTT	CASIRGVGTEAFF
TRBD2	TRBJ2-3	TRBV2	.	TGTGCCAGCAGGCACCCCGGGCTAGCGGCCCCCCGGGATACGCAGTATTTT	CASRHPGLAAPRDTQYF
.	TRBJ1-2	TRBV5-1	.	TGCGCCAGCGGTCAACAGGGTGACGACTATGGCTACACCTTC	CASGQQGDDYGYTF
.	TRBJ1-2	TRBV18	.	TGTGCCAGCTCACCCCTGACGGCCGGGGGTAACTATGGCTACACCTTC	CASSPLTAGGNYGYTF
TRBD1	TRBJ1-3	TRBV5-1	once	TGCGCCAGCAGCTTGGCCGGGACAGTCTCTGGAAACACCATATATTTT	CASSLAGTVSGNTIYF
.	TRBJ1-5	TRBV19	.	TGTGCCAGTAGTATGGCGTGGGGGGGGGTTCAGCCCCAGCATTTT	CASSMAWGGVQPQHF
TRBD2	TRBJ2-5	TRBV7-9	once	TGTGCCAGCAGCTTAGGAGGTAGCGGGAGTGAGACCCAGTACTTC	CASSLGGSGSETQYF
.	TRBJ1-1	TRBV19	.	TGTGCCAGTAGTAGCCAATCCACAGGGAACACTGAAGCTTTCTTT	CASSSQSTGNTEAFF
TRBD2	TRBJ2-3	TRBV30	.	TGTGCCTGGGCCCGCCTCATGGGGGGGGCAGATACGCAGTATTTT	CAWARLMGGADTQYF
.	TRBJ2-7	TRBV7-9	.	TGTGCCAGCAGCCGCCGACAGGACTCATCCTACGAGCAGTACTTC	CASSRRQDSSYEQYF
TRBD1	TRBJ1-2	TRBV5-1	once	TGCGCCAGCAGCTTGGAGGGGACAGCCTATGGCTACACCTTC	CASSLEGTAYGYTF
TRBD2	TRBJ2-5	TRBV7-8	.	TGTGCCAGCAGCCCCTCACGGACTAGCGGGGGGGCAGAGACCCAGTACTTC	CASSPSRTSGGAETQYF
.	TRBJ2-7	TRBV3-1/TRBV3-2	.	TGTGCCAGCAGCCAAGCACTTATTGCGTCCTACGAGCAGTACTTC	CASSQALIASYEQYF